The next 4 T cell receptor beta chains were all read from a single sample in a study of OX40 agonist ivuxolimab in advanced cancers. Here immunoSEQ multiplex PCR was the method, and the copy in TCRdb shows in-frame clones only, minus some. The data show 60,000 to 75,000 clones, over 65% seen once. Sequencing used CD4+ or CD8+ T cells sorted from blood, obtained in a trial of the OX40 agonist ivuxolimab. The origin of the receptors is an adult with an advanced solid tumor such as melanoma, head and neck, liver or kidney cancer.

The chain uses TRBV5-4 and TRBJ2-2, with 7 bases that match TRBD2. J was trimmed by 2 bases and V by 4 bases; bases with no gene match: 5. The CDR3 has 15 amino acids. CDR1 and CDR2 (germline): SGHNT, YYREEE (reference sequence). CDR3 nucleotide sequence: TGTGCCAGCAGCCGAGCGGGGCCTAACACCGGGGAGCTGTTTTTT. This gives the protein CASSRAGPNTGELFF.

The chain is built from TRBV6-4 and TRBJ1-2; TRBD1 matches at 9 bases. The CDR3 is made up of 15 amino acids. Trimming removed 8 bases from V and 6 bases from J; junction bases left unmatched: 13. Germline assignment: CDR1 MRHNA and CDR2 SNTAGT. The CDR3 is CASRAHTGGADGYTF. In nucleotides, the CDR3 is TGTGCCAGCCGAGCCCACACAGGGGGCGCGGATGGCTACACCTTC.

This sequence joins TRBV7-9 and TRBJ1-2; 10 positions agree with TRBD1. The germline CDR1 and CDR2 sequences are SEHNR and FQNEAQ (reference sequence). This CDR3 is 15 amino acids long. V dropped 4 bases and J dropped 8; count of bases not matched to a gene: 10. This CDR3 is CASSSRDRGVGGYTF. CDR3 coding DNA: TGTGCCAGCAGCTCCCGGGACAGGGGTGTCGGCGGCTACACCTTC.

This chain links TRBV6-5 with TRBJ1-5, with D tentatively TRBD1 (5 bases). Germline V gene lookup returns CDR1 MNHEY and CDR2 SVGAGI. Trimming took off 8 bases at V and 7 bases at J, with 18 bases between the two ends. The CDR3 runs 14 residues. The CDR3 protein is CASGGLQRNQPQHF. CDR3 bases: TGTGCCAGCGGGGGACTCCAACGAAACCAGCCCCAGCATTTT.